This T cell receptor beta chain was observed in a study of T-cell reconstitution after alpha-beta-depleted transplantation in children. The table lists this clonotype with many counts. A TCRbeta library incorporating unique molecular identifiers was prepared. TCRdb analysed the PCR reads with MiXCR anew, one entry per CDR3 protein. The table records about 16,000 distinct CDR3 sequences, about 5% of them present only once. Sequencing used PBMCs, obtained before TCRalphabeta/CD19-depleted stem cell transplant. The TCR originated in a boy aged 5-17 years with acute lymphoblastic leukemia, due to receive a stem cell transplant.

In DNA, the CDR3 is TGCGCCAGCAGCGCAGGATTTGGCCAACAGGCGATCGGGTTGAAGGCTTTCTTT. Translated: CASSAGFGQQAIGLKAFF. V gene TRBV4-1 combines with J gene TRBJ1-1, with D perhaps matching TRBD1 (5 bases). This CDR3 spans 18 amino acids. Trimming left V 5 bases short and J 11 bases short, with 33 bases between. Germline V gives CDR1 MGHRA, CDR2 YSYEKL.